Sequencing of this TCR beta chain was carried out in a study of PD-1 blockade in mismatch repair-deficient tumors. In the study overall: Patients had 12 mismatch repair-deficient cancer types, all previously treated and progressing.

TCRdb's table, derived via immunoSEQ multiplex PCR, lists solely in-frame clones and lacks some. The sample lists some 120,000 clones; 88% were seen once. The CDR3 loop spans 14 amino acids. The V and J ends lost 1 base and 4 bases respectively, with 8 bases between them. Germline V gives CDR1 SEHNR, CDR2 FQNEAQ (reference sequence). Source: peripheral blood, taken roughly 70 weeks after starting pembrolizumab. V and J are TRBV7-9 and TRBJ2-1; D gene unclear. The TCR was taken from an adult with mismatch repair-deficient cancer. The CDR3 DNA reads TGTGCCAGCAGCTTAGAATTTGGATACAATGAGCAGTTCTTC. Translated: CASSLEFGYNEQFF. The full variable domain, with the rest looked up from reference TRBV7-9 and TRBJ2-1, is DTGVSQNPRHKITKRGQNVTFRCDPISEHNRLYWYRQTLGQGPEFLTYFQNEAQLEKSRLLSDRFSAERPKGSFSTLEIQRTEQGDSAMYLCASSLEFGYNEQFFGPGTRLTVL.